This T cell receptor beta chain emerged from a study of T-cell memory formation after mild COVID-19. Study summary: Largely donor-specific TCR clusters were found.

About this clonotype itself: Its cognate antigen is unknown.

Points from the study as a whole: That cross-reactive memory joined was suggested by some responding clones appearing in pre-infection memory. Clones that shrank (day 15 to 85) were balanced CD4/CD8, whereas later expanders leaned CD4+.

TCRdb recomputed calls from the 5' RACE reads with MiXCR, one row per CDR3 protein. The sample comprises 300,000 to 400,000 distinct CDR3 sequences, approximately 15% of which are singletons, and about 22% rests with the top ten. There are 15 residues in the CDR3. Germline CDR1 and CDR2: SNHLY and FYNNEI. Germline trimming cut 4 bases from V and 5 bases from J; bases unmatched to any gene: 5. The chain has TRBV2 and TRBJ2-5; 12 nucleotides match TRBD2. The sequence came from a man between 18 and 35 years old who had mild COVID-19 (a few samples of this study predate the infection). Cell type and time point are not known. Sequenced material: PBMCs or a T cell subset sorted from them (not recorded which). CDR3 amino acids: CASSGLAGVYETQYF. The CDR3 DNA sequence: TGTGCCAGCAGTGGACTAGCGGGGGTATATGAGACCCAGTACTTC.